The text below deals with one T cell receptor (beta chain). This specimen belongs to a study of blood T cell repertoires in COVID-19. Across the whole study: Samples of COVID-19 (acute and convalescent) were obtained from the United States, Italy and Spain.

V was pared by 4 bases and J by 8 bases, with 17 bases between. The CDR3 is 13 residues long. From germline, CDR1 is GTSNPN and CDR2 SVGIG (reference sequence). Under the authors' procedure: Using reference gene primer amplification, nucleated cell counts were estimated. Libraries were prepared by immunoSEQ multiplex PCR; TCRdb keeps only in-frame clonotypes and omits some of them. The DNA was the basis for D and trimming; V, J and clone size are from that table. The table records roughly 140,000 clones, roughly 84% of them present only once. This sequence originates from a man aged 65 to 85 with acute or convalescent COVID-19. The V gene is TRBV30, the J gene TRBJ1-1; D is unresolved. Sequencing was done on a sample of peripheral blood. The CDR3, as DNA: TGTGCCTGGACCAATACTCTTTACAGAGAAGCTTTCTTT. This encodes CAWTNTLYREAFF.